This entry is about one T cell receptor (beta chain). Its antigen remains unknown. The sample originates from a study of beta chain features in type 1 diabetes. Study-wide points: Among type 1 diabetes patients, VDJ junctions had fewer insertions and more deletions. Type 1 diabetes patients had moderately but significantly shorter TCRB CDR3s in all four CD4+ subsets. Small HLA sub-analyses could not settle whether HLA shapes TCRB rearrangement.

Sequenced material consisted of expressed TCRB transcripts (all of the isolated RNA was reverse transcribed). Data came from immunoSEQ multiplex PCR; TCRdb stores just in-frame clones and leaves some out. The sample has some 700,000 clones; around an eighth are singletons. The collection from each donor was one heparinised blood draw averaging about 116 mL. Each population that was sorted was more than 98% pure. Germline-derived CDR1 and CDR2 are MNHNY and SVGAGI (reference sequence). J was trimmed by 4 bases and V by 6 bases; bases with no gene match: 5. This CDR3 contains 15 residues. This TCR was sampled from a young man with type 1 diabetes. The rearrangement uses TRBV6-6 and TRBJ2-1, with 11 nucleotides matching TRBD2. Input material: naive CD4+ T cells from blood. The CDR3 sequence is CASRSRLAGYNEQFF. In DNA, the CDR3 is TGTGCCAGCAGGTCTCGACTAGCGGGGTACAATGAGCAGTTCTTC.